The next 11 T cell receptor beta chains were all read from a single sample in a study of shared clonotypes between healthy human individuals. Here immunoSEQ multiplex PCR was the method, and the copy in TCRdb shows in-frame clones only, minus some. The repertoire holds over 2 million clones, with just under 95% as singletons. CD8 cells classed as naive were CD45RO-negative and positively selected for CCR7, excluding terminally differentiated effector memory CD45RA+ cells. Sequencing was performed on naive CD8+ T cells sorted from blood. Every receptor here comes from a man in his late teens or twenties in good health.

The chain recombines TRBV9 with TRBJ1-2, with 8 bases identical to TRBD1. CDR3 length: 16 amino acids. The V and J ends lost 3 bases and 4 bases, in that order; junction bases with no gene match: 11. Germline CDR1 and CDR2: SGDLS and YYNGEE. The CDR3 reads CASSATPGTGRYGYTF. The CDR3 DNA sequence: TGTGCCAGCAGCGCTACCCCTGGGACAGGCCGCTATGGCTACACCTTC.

The V and J genes are TRBV27 and TRBJ1-2; D gene unclear. The CDR3 extends over 16 amino acids. Germline V lookup: CDR1 MNHEY, CDR2 SMNVEV (reference sequence). V gave up 0 bases and J gave up 1 base, with 12 bases separating them. The CDR3 DNA reads TGTGCCAGCAGTTTATCGGGTTACGGGATTAACTATGGCTACACCTTC. It translates to CASSLSGYGINYGYTF.

CDR3 nucleotide sequence: TGTGCCAGCAGGGAGGGGACAGCATCCTACGAGCAGTACTTC. Translating it yields CASREGTASYEQYF. The rearrangement joins TRBV28 to TRBJ2-7, with a possible D match to TRBD1 (7 bases). In germline, CDR1 is MDHEN, CDR2 SYDVKM. This CDR3 comprises 14 residues. Trimming removed 6 bases from V and 1 base from J, with 13 bases in between.

This chain joins TRBV28 and TRBJ1-2, with a tentative D call TRBD1 (5 bases). CDR1 and CDR2 from the germline V gene are MDHEN and SYDVKM. The CDR3 is 15 residues long. Trimming shortened V by 1 base and J by 5 bases, and 14 bases separated the two germline ends. CDR3: CASSLYEGLGYGYTF. CDR3 coding DNA: TGTGCCAGCAGTTTATATGAGGGGTTAGGATATGGCTACACCTTC.

The V call is TRBV4-1, the J call TRBJ1-1; D is ambiguous. Germline V gives CDR1 MGHRA, CDR2 YSYEKL. The CDR3 loop spans 16 amino acids. Between the trimmed V and J ends, which lost 0 bases and 2 bases, there was a span of 13 bases. CDR3 protein: CASSQDKVGSNTEAFF. DNA of the CDR3: TGCGCCAGCAGCCAAGATAAGGTCGGGAGTAACACTGAAGCTTTCTTT.

The chain uses TRBV27 and TRBJ2-1; D is perhaps TRBD2 (6 bases). This CDR3 is built from 13 residues. Trimming stripped 8 bases from V and 2 bases from J, with 10 bases between. Looked up from germline, CDR1 is MNHEY and CDR2 is SMNVEV (reference sequence). In nucleotides, the CDR3 is TGTGCCAGCGCCCGGAGGGCCTACAATGAGCAGTTCTTC. The encoded protein is CASARRAYNEQFF.

This chain links TRBV19 with TRBJ2-7; D gene ambiguous. CDR3 length: 15 amino acids. Germline lookup yields CDR1 LNHDA and CDR2 SQIVND (reference sequence). V was cut by 6 bases and J by 0 bases, with 15 bases left in between. The CDR3 nucleotides read TGTGCCAGTAGCCCAGCAGACGGACCCTCCTACGAGCAGTACTTC. Residues: CASSPADGPSYEQYF.

The rearrangement uses TRBV2 and TRBJ2-5; 9 bases match TRBD2. The CDR3 length is 14 residues. In germline, CDR1 is SNHLY, CDR2 FYNNEI. V shed 7 bases and J 5 bases; nucleotides not matched to a gene: 8. The CDR3 coding sequence is TGTGCCAGCACGGAAGGACTAGCGATGGAGACCCAGTACTTC. The encoded protein is CASTEGLAMETQYF.

The genes are TRBV7-2 and TRBJ2-2, with 8 bases identical to TRBD2. The germline gives CDR1 SGHTA, CDR2 FQGNSA. Trimming cost V 1 base and J 2 bases; bases outside gene matches: 12. CDR3 size: 19 residues. CDR3 sequence (DNA): TGTGCCAGCAGCTTAGACGGTAGCGGGACTCAAATTAACACCGGGGAGCTGTTTTTT. This gives the protein CASSLDGSGTQINTGELFF.

V and J are TRBV4-1 and TRBJ2-7; 7 nucleotides line up with TRBD2. Germline CDR1 and CDR2: MGHRA and YSYEKL. This CDR3 contains 13 residues. With 1 base clipped from V and 6 bases from J, the junction kept 3 bases outside the gene matches. As DNA, the CDR3 is TGCGCCAGCAGCCAAGCTAGCGGACTCGAGCAGTACTTC. Encoded protein: CASSQASGLEQYF.

Remarks on this clone: Additional DNA sequences in this sample encode the identical CDR3. Here the CDR3 reads CASSLGSSYEQYF. As DNA, the CDR3 is TGTGCCAGCAGCCTCGGGTCCTCCTACGAGCAGTACTTC. The genes are TRBV5-6 and TRBJ2-7; D is uncertain. Germline V gene sequence: CDR1 SGHDT, CDR2 YYEEEE. Between the trimmed V and J ends, which lost 4 bases and 0 bases, there was a span of 8 bases. The CDR3 consists of 13 residues.